Described below is a single T cell receptor beta chain sequence and its context. The target of this receptor is not known. No quality values exist for individual bases; no much larger clone is one base distant. V trim: 1 base; J trim: 5 bases; unmatched bases: 5. Spanning cysteine to phenylalanine, the CDR3 consists of 15 amino acids. The sequence is cut down to CDR3 DNA, 45 bases in frame from base 1. Based on the germline V gene, the CDR1 and CDR2 sequences are MGHRA and YSYEKL. TCRbeta CDR3 regions were amplified from genomic DNA using the immunoSEQ Assay, a bias-controlled multiplex PCR. Turning to the authors' computational methods: Within the assay, amplification of reference gene primers was used to estimate how many nucleated cells each sample contained. Sequence reads were collapsed and filtered to measure the absolute abundance of every unique TCRbeta CDR3 rearrangement. For each sample, productive Simpson clonality was calculated by taking the square root of Simpson's diversity index across productive rearrangements. What TCRdb holds here is the immuneACCESS table cut down to in-frame rearrangements. Part of the clones is not present; checked against another copy, under half of the missing clones reflect an unresolved V gene, and the others are unexplained. V, J and clone size derive from that table, while D and trimming were established from the DNA sequence. The sample table holds under 65,000 clones, of which around 79% were seen once. The ten largest clones capture approximately 15% of the sample.

Whole blood was collected in K2EDTA tubes by collaborating institutions according to the institutions' own protocols. For TCRbeta analysis, collaborator samples were shipped as frozen whole blood, as isolated PBMCs, or as DNA extracted from either sample type. The sample belongs to a study of blood T cell repertoires in COVID-19 (TCRdb year 2020). Notes on the research overall: Samples from collaborators originated in the United States, Italy and Spain and spanned both the acute and convalescent phases of COVID-19. The material from the prospective study consisted of cDNA or gDNA derived from T cells, B-cell-depleted T cells, or PBMCs. Deeply sampled blood TCRbeta repertoires from subjects exposed to, actively infected with, or recovered from COVID-19 were included in the dataset. The repertoires were made available in a free public database intended to serve as a resource for research on the immune response to SARS-CoV-2. Samples were obtained from the ongoing ImmuneRACE study (first 160 participants) and from approximately 1,200 subjects provided by 6 global collaborators. The sample metadata nearly always contained a de-identified subject ID, COVID-19 status, age in years and sex. HLA class I and class II types, where available, came from metadata supplied by the sample provider rather than from assay-based typing.

Overall study outcomes, separate from this receptor: The amount of clinical and demographic metadata varied by source and participant and was provided uncurated.

The sequenced sample was peripheral blood. This clonotype was sampled from an older woman with acute or convalescent COVID-19. The sequence joins TRBV4-1 to TRBJ1-2; 9 nucleotides in the junction match TRBD1. In nucleotides, the sequence is TGCGCCAGCAGCCAAGGACAGGGGGTGTGGTATGGCTACACCTTC. Translated, this gives CASSQGQGVWYGYTF.